The 18 T cell receptor beta chains below were found in one sample sequenced in a study of CD8 T cells in Susac syndrome. When the RNA was reverse transcribed, random hexamers were used with an input of roughly 0.45 to 1 ug. MiXCR, run by TCRdb on the immunoSEQ multiplex PCR reads, gives a single entry per CDR3 protein. This table holds more than 200,000 distinct CDR3 sequences, approximately 92% found once. The sample taken for sequencing was CD4+ T cells from PBMCs. These receptors all come from a human donor with multiple sclerosis.

V usage is TRBV27 and J usage is TRBJ2-1, with D unclear. This CDR3 contains 11 residues. V gave up 5 bases and J gave up 4 bases, with 3 bases separating them. From germline, CDR1 is MNHEY and CDR2 SMNVEV (reference sequence). CDR3 region: CASSKYNEQFF. CDR3 nucleotides: TGTGCCAGCAGTAAGTACAATGAGCAGTTCTTC.

The chain combines TRBV9 with TRBJ2-7, with 11 bases aligning to TRBD2. Germline assignment: CDR1 SGDLS and CDR2 YYNGEE. The junction had 3 bases not matched to a gene; V was cut back by 4 bases and J by 3 bases. The CDR3 sequence is 14 residues long. The CDR3 reads CASSIAGGYYEQYF. CDR3 DNA: TGTGCCAGCAGCATAGCGGGGGGGTACTACGAGCAGTACTTC.

CDR3: CASSILEFMGNQPQHF. CDR3 in DNA: TGTGCCAGTAGTATCCTCGAGTTTATGGGCAATCAGCCCCAGCATTTT. The chain is built from TRBV19 and TRBJ1-5; D is undetermined. The length of the CDR3 is 16 residues. In germline, CDR1 is LNHDA, CDR2 SQIVND (reference sequence). Trimming took off 3 bases at V and 2 bases at J, with 14 bases between the two ends.

This clonotype is a singleton in its sample. The chain carries TRBV4-2 and TRBJ2-3, with 7 bases that match TRBD2. V was pared by 2 bases and J by 4 bases, with 15 bases of the junction left unmatched. Per the germline V gene, CDR1 is LGHNA and CDR2 is YNFKEQ. The CDR3 runs 18 residues. As DNA, the CDR3 is TGTGCCAGCAGCCAAACTGATAGGAGCGGGGAACTAGCAGATACGCAGTATTTT. Its translation is CASSQTDRSGELADTQYF.

The V and J genes are TRBV29-1 and TRBJ1-3; the match to TRBD1 covers 9 bases. With V trimmed by 1 base and J by 6 bases, 1 base remained unmatched. This CDR3 comprises 13 residues. Germline CDR1 and CDR2: SQVTM and ANQGSEA. The CDR3 bases are TGCAGCGTTGAAGGGGACAGGGAAAACACCATATATTTT. Translation gives CSVEGDRENTIYF.

The genes are TRBV5-1 and TRBJ1-2; possible D gene TRBD1, 5 bases. CDR1 SGHRS and CDR2 YFSETQ come from the germline V gene. The CDR3 spans 13 residues. Deletions cut 4 bases from V and 5 bases from J, with 12 bases between. This CDR3 is CASSPVSGYGYTF. CDR3 in DNA: TGCGCCAGCAGCCCCGTTTCAGGGTATGGCTACACCTTC.

The genes are TRBV7-3 and TRBJ2-1; TRBD2 agrees at 7 bases. Per the germline V gene, CDR1 is SGHTA and CDR2 is FQGTGA. The CDR3 covers 15 residues. V lost 5 bases to trimming and J lost 9 bases; unmatched junction nucleotides: 13. The CDR3 bases are TGTGCCAGCAGCACCCAAGCGGGGCCTCATCCTGAGCAGTTCTTC. Residues: CASSTQAGPHPEQFF.

The chain has TRBV10-3 and TRBJ2-5; D may correspond to TRBD1 or TRBD2 (6 bases each). The CDR3 covers 14 residues. Germline CDR1 and CDR2: ENHRY and SYGVKD. V lost 5 bases to trimming and J lost 5 bases, with 15 bases between them. The CDR3 DNA is TGTGCCATCAGTCCAACAGGGAGGTTCGAGACCCAGTACTTC. It is translated as CAISPTGRFETQYF.

Only one count was recorded for this clonotype. The chain uses TRBV20-1 and TRBJ2-5; tentatively, D is TRBD1 (5 bases). This CDR3 has 13 residues. The V and J ends lost 1 base and 5 bases respectively, with 11 bases between them. The germline gives CDR1 DFQATT, CDR2 SNEGSKA (reference sequence). CDR3 sequence: CSARVQGVETQYF. For the CDR3, the DNA is TGCAGTGCTAGAGTCCAGGGCGTGGAGACCCAGTACTTC.

The chain links TRBV10-3 to TRBJ2-5; no clear D gene. The CDR3 length is 12 residues. Between the trimmed V and J ends, which lost 4 bases and 5 bases, there was a span of 8 bases. Germline assignment: CDR1 ENHRY and CDR2 SYGVKD. Here the CDR3 reads CAISGLGETQYF. The CDR3, as DNA: TGTGCCATCAGTGGGCTTGGGGAGACCCAGTACTTC.

The genes are TRBV3-1 and TRBJ2-7; D is uncertain. This CDR3 comprises 14 residues. The V and J ends lost 3 bases and 0 bases respectively, with 9 bases between them. CDR1 LGHDT and CDR2 YNNKEL come from the germline V gene (reference sequence). CDR3 nucleotides: TGTGCCAGCAGCCAGTTCGTAGACTCCTACGAGCAGTACGTC. This sequence encodes CASSQFVDSYEQYV.

The V and J genes are TRBV9 and TRBJ1-6; D unresolved. Germline CDR1 SGDLS, CDR2 YYNGEE. Between the trimmed V and J ends, which lost 0 bases and 7 bases, there was a span of 8 bases. This CDR3 comprises 14 residues. The CDR3 DNA is TGTGCCAGCAGCGTAGCACAGCCGAATTCACCCCTCCACTTT. This encodes CASSVAQPNSPLHF.

This chain's CDR3 is CSARWDRLGEAFF. In DNA form, the CDR3 reads TGCAGTGCTAGATGGGACAGGTTAGGTGAAGCTTTCTTT. This chain uses TRBV20-1 with TRBJ1-1; 8 bases fit TRBD1. The trim removed 2 bases at V and 7 bases at J, leaving 6 bases unmatched. CDR3 length equals 13 residues. Germline CDR1 is DFQATT and CDR2 is SNEGSKA (reference sequence).

For this clonotype: Germline is not matched at one junction end, which may reflect a read error. The chain employs TRBV20-1 and TRBJ2-1; tentatively, D is TRBD2 (6 bases). This CDR3 contains 16 residues. CDR1 and CDR2 from the germline V gene are DFQATT and SNEGSKA (reference sequence). The CDR3 region is CSAREPTRALLSEQFF. The CDR3 DNA is TGCAGTGCCAGAGAACCGACTAGGGCCCTCCTAAGTGAGCAGTTCTTC.

The genes are TRBV5-1 and TRBJ2-2, with D perhaps TRBD2 (5 bases). The germline CDR1 and CDR2 sequences are SGHRS and YFSETQ. The germline V and J ends were trimmed by 1 base and 5 bases, with 12 bases remaining between them. CDR3 length equals 15 residues. CDR3 protein: CASSLIQDSTGELFF. In DNA form, the CDR3 reads TGCGCCAGCAGCTTGATTCAGGACTCGACCGGGGAGCTGTTTTTT.

V gene TRBV20-1 combines with J gene TRBJ2-5, with 11 bases lining up with TRBD2. V lost 6 bases to trimming and J lost 6 bases; unmatched junction nucleotides: 6. The V gene's germline CDR1 is DFQATT and CDR2 SNEGSKA (reference sequence). The CDR3 length is 13 residues. In DNA, the CDR3 is TGCAGTGCACCGACTAGCGGGACAAAGACCCAGTACTTC. It is translated as CSAPTSGTKTQYF.

The genes are TRBV20-1 and TRBJ1-2; 7 nucleotides align to TRBD1. Germline V gene sequence: CDR1 DFQATT, CDR2 SNEGSKA (reference sequence). Trimming removed 0 bases from V and 8 bases from J; junction bases left unmatched: 12. The CDR3 sequence is 15 residues long. The CDR3 loop reads CSARDRMGRGRGYTF. The DNA of the CDR3 is TGCAGTGCTAGAGATCGGATGGGAAGGGGGCGAGGCTACACCTTC.

The chain uses TRBV18 and TRBJ1-1; D is perhaps TRBD1 (6 bases). CDR1 and CDR2 from the germline V gene are KGHSH and LQKENI. CDR3 length: 15 residues. V was trimmed by 0 bases and J by 1 base, leaving 9 bases between them. CDR3 in amino acids: CASSPPNRENTEAFF. For the CDR3, the DNA is TGTGCCAGCTCACCACCGAACAGGGAGAACACTGAAGCTTTCTTT.